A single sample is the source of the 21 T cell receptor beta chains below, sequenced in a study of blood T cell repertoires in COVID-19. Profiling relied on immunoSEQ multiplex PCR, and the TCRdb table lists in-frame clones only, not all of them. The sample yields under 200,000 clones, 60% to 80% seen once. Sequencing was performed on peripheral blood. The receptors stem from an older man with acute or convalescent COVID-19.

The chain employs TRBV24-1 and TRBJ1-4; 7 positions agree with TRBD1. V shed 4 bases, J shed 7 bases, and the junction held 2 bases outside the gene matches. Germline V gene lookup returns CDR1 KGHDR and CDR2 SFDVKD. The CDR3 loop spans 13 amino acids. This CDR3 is CATSEPGGEKLFF. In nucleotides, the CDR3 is TGTGCCACCAGTGAACCAGGGGGTGAAAAACTGTTTTTT.

CDR3 nucleotide sequence: TGTGCCAGCAGCTCGTCAACAGGTTATGGCTACACCTTC. It codes for CASSSSTGYGYTF. The chain couples TRBV7-3 to TRBJ1-2, with D tentatively TRBD1 (5 bases). This CDR3 spans 13 amino acids. With 4 bases removed from V and 5 bases from J, the gap between germline ends came to 11 bases. From germline, CDR1 is SGHTA and CDR2 FQGTGA.

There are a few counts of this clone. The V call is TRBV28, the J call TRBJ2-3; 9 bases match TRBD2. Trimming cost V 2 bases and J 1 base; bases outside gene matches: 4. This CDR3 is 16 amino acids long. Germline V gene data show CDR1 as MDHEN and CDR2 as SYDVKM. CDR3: CASSLPLAGRTDTQYF. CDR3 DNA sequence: TGTGCCAGCAGTTTACCCCTAGCGGGGCGCACAGATACGCAGTATTTT.

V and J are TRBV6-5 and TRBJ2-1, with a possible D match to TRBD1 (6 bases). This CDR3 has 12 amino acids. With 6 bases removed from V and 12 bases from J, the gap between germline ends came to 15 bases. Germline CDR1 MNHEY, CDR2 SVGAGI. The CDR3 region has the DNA TGTGCCAGCAGCCCGGAACAGGGCGGGCAGTTCTTC. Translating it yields CASSPEQGGQFF.

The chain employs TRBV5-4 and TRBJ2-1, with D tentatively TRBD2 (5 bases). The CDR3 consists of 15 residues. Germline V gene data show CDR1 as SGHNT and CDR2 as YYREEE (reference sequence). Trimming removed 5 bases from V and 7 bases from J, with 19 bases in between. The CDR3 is CASRSDSGPGNEQFF. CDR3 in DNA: TGTGCCAGCAGATCTGACTCCGGCCCGGGGAATGAGCAGTTCTTC. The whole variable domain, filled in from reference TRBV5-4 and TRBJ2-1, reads ETGVTQSPTHLIKTRGQQVTLRCSSQSGHNTVSWYQQALGQGPQFIFQYYREEENGRGNFPPRFSGLQFPNYSSELNVNALELDDSALYLCASRSDSGPGNEQFFGPGTRLTVL.

The CDR3 nucleotides are TGTGCCAGCAGCCTCGATGGGGGCGACGAGCAGTACTTC. Its protein is CASSLDGGDEQYF. V gene TRBV9 combines with J gene TRBJ2-7; tentative D call: TRBD1 (6 bases). V was cut by 4 bases and J by 5 bases, with 13 bases left in between. There are 13 residues in the CDR3. Looked up from germline, CDR1 is SGDLS and CDR2 is YYNGEE.

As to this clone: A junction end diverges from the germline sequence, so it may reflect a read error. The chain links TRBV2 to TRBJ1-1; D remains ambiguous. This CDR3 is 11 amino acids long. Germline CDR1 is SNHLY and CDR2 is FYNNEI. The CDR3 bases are TGTGCCAGCAGTGACGTAGAGGCCGCGGTCTTT. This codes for CASSDVEAAVF.

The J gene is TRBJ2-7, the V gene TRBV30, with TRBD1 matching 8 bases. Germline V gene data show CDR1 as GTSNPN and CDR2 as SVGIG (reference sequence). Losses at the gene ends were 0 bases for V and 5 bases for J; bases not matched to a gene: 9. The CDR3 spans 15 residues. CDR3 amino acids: CAWSVGLPGGHEQYF. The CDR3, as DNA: TGTGCCTGGAGTGTAGGTTTGCCAGGGGGCCACGAGCAGTACTTC.

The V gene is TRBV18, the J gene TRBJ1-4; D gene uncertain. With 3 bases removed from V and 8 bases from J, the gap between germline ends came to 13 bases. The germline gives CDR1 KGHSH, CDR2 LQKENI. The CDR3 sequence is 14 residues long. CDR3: CASSPPSVREKLFF. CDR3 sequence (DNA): TGTGCCAGCTCACCTCCCTCGGTTCGGGAAAAACTGTTTTTT.

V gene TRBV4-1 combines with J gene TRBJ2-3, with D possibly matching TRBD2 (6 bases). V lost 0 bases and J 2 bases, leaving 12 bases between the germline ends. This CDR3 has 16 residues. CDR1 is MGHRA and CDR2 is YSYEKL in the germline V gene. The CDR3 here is CASSQDTGLTTDTQYF. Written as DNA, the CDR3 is TGCGCCAGCAGCCAAGACACGGGACTTACCACAGATACGCAGTATTTT.

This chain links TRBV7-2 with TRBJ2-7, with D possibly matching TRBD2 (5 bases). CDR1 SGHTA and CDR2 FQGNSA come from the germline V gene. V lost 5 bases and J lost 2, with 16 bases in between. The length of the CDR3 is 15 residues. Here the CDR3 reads CASSPAVRAPYEQYF. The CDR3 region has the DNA TGTGCCAGCAGCCCAGCGGTTAGAGCCCCCTACGAGCAGTACTTC.

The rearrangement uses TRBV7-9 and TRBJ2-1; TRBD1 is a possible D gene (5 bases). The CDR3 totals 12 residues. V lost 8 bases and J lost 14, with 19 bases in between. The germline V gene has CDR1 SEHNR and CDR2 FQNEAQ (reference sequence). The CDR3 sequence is CASGLGPLDEFF. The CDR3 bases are TGTGCCAGCGGATTGGGGCCATTGGACGAGTTCTTC.

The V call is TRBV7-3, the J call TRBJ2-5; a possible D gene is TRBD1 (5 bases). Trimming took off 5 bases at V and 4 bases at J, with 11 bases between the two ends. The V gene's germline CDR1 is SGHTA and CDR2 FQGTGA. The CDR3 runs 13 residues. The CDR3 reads CASSQRQGETQYF. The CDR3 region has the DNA TGTGCCAGCAGCCAACGGCAGGGAGAGACCCAGTACTTC.

The chain's CDR3 is CASSWGGGAGETQYF. The CDR3, as DNA: TGTGCCAGCAGTTGGGGCGGGGGGGCAGGAGAGACCCAGTACTTC. The chain carries TRBV6-6 and TRBJ2-5; 9 bases align to TRBD2. J lost 4 bases, V lost 4 bases, and 7 bases had no gene match. The CDR3 is made up of 15 amino acids. CDR1 and CDR2 (germline): MNHNY, SVGAGI (reference sequence).

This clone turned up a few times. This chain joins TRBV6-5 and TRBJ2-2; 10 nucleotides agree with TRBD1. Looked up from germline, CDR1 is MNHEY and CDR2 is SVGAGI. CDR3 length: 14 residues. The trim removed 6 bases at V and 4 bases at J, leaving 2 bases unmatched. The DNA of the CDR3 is TGTGCCAGCAGCCGGACAGGGGGCACCGGGGAGCTGTTTTTT. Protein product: CASSRTGGTGELFF.

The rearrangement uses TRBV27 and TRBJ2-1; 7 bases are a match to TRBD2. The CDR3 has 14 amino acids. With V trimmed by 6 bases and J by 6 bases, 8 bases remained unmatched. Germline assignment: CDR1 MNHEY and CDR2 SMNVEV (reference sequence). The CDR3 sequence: CASRSISSGNEQFF. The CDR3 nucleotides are TGTGCCAGCAGATCGATATCTAGCGGCAATGAGCAGTTCTTC.

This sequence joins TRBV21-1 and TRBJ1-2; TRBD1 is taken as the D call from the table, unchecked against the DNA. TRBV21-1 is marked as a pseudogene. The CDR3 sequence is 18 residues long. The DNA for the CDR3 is TGTGCCAGCAGCAACCACTGGACAGGGGTCTGTGGGGTCTATGGCTACACCTTC. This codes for CASSNHWTGVCGVYGYTF.

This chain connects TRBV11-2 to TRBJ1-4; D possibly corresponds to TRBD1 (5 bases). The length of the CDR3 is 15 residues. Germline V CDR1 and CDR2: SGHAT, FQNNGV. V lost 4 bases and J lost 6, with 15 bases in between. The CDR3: CASSSGPWDYEKLFF. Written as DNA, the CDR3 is TGTGCCAGCAGCTCAGGGCCCTGGGATTATGAAAAACTGTTTTTT.

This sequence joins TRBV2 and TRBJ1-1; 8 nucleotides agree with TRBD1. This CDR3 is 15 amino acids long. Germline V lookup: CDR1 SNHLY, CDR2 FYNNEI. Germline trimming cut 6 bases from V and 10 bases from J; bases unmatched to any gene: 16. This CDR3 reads CASSPEGGVGQVAFF. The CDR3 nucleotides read TGTGCCAGCAGCCCTGAGGGAGGTGTGGGACAGGTAGCTTTCTTT.

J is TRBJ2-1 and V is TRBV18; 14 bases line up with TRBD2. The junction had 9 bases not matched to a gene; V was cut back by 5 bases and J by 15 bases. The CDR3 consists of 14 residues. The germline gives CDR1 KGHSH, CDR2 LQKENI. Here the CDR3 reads CASSETSGRALSFF. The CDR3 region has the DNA TGTGCCAGCTCAGAGACTAGCGGGAGGGCCCTCTCGTTCTTC.

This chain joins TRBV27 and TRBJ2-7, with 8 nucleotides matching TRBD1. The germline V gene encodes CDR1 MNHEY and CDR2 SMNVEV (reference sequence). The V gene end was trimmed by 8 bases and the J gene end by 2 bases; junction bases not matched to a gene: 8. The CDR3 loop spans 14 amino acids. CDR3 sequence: CASGRGTGPYEQYF. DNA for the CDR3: TGTGCCAGCGGTCGGGGGACAGGCCCCTACGAGCAGTACTTC.